This TCR beta chain comes out of a study of T cell repertoires in cytomegalovirus infection. On the study more broadly: Carrying CMV and the relevant HLA type showed in public TCR beta signatures. Points from the study as a whole: CMV-specific TCR beta clonotypes restricted by HLA-C dominated the ex vivo response.

TCRdb called the reads again in MiXCR, with one record for every CDR3 protein. The table has roughly 570,000 distinct CDR3 sequences, 40% seen once. As to this clonotype: The antigen is unknown.

Germline V gives CDR1 SGHAT, CDR2 FQDESV (reference sequence). J lost 6 bases, V lost 6 bases, and 8 bases had no gene match. The CDR3 runs 14 residues. The sequence was collected from a human donor in good health (CMV status not recorded). Some clones in this sample may be carry-over from other donors' samples. V and J are TRBV11-1 and TRBJ2-3; 8 bases match TRBD2. The sequencing here drew on cultured PBMCs, taken from culture after CMV antigen stimulation. CDR3 nucleotide sequence: TGTGCCAGCAGGAAGACTAGCGCCGCCGATACGCAGTATTTT. Translated, it gives CASRKTSAADTQYF.